This T cell receptor (beta chain) was sequenced in a study of cytomegalovirus exposure and HLA in healthy donors. Study-wide points: A later analysis linked a missense variant in DCLRE1C to the trimming of TCR beta V and J genes.

This PCR relied on a set of 60 Vbeta primers and 13 Jbeta primers. Produced via immunoSEQ multiplex PCR; TCRdb's table is partial and in-frame only. The table includes 95,000 to 150,000 clones, roughly 18% detected once. About this clone itself: As yet, its antigen is unknown.

Each donor was healthy, and each was a bone marrow donor. In germline, CDR1 is LNHDA, CDR2 SQIVND (reference sequence). Trimming cost V 6 bases and J 4 bases, with 10 bases left between them. The CDR3 consists of 13 residues. This receptor was identified in a female donor in good health and CMV-seropositive. The J gene is TRBJ1-3, the V gene TRBV19; D call uncertain. Sequencing was done on a sample of PBMCs. The CDR3 reads CASSPGEGNTIYF. Written as DNA, the CDR3 is TGTGCCAGTAGCCCGGGTGAAGGAAACACCATATATTTT.